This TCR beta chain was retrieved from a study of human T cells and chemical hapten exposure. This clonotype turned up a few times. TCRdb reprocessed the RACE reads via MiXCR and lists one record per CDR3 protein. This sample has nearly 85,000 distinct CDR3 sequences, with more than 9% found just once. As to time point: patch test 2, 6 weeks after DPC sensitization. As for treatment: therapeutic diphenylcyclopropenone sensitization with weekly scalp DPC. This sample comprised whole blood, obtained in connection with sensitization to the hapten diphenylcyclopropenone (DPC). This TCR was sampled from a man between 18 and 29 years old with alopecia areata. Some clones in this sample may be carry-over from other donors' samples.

The CDR3 DNA follows: TGCGCCAGCAGCTTAGATCGGGGTCTCATGAACACTGAAGCTTTCTTT. It translates to CASSLDRGLMNTEAFF. The chain is built from TRBV5-1 and TRBJ1-1; D is undetermined. This CDR3 contains 16 residues. Germline CDR1 reads SGHRS; CDR2 reads YFSETQ. Trimming removed 2 bases from V and 0 bases from J, with 14 bases in between.